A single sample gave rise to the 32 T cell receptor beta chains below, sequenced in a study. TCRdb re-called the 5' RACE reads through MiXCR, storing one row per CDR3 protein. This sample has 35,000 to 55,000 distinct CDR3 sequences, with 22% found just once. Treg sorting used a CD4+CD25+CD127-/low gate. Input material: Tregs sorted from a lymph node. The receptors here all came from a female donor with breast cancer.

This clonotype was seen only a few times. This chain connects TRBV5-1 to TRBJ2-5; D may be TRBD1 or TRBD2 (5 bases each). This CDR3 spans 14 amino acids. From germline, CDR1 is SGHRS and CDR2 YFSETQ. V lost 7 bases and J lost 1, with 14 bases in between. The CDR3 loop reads CASYPGTTQETQYF. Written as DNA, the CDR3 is TGCGCCAGCTATCCCGGGACCACCCAAGAGACCCAGTACTTC.

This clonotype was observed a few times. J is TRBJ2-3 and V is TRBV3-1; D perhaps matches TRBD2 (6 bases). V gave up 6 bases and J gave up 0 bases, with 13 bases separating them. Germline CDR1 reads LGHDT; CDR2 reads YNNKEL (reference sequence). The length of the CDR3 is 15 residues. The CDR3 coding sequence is TGTGCCAGCAGGGGGGAGGATCCTAGCACAGATACGCAGTATTTT. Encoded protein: CASRGEDPSTDTQYF.

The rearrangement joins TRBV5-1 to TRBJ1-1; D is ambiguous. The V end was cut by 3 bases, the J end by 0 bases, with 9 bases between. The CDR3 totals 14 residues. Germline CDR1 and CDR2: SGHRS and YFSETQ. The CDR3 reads CASSSSSMNTEAFF. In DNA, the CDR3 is TGCGCCAGCAGCTCCAGTTCCATGAACACTGAAGCTTTCTTT.

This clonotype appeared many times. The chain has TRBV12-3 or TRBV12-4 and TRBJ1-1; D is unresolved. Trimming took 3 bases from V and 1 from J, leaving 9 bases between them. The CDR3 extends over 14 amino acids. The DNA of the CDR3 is TGTGCCAGCAGTTTTGGCTCAGGGAACACTGAAGCTTTCTTT. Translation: CASSFGSGNTEAFF.

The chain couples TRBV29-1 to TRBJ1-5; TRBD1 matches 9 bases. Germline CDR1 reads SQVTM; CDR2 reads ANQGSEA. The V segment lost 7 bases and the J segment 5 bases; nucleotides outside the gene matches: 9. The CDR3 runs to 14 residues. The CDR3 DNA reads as TGCAGCGGCGGACAGGGGATCGTAGATCAGCCCCAGCATTTT. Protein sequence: CSGGQGIVDQPQHF. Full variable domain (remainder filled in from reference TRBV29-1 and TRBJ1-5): SAVISQKPSRDICQRGTSLTIQCQVDSQVTMMFWYRQQPGQSLTLIATANQGSEATYESGFVIDKFPISRPNLTFSTLTVSNMSPEDSSIYLCSGGQGIVDQPQHFGDGTRLSIL.

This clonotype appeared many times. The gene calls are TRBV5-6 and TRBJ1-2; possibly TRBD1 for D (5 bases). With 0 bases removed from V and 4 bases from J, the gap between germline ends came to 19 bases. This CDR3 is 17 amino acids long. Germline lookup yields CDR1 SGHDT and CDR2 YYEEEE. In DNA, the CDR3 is TGTGCCAGCAGCTTGGATACAGGAATGGGGCTTTCCTATGGCTACACCTTC. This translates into CASSLDTGMGLSYGYTF.

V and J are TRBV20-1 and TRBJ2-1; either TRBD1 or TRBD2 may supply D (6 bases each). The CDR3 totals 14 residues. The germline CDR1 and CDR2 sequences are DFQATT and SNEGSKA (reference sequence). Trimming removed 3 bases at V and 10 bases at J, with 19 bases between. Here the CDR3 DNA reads TGCAGTGCTAGTAGGGGGGTCGTCACCGGGGAGCAGTTCTTC. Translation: CSASRGVVTGEQFF.

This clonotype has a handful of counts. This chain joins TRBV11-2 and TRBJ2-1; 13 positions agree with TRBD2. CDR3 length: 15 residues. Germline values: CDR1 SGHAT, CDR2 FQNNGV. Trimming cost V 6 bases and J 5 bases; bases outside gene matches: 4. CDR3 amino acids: CASRLAGGPDNEQFF. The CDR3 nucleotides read TGTGCCAGCAGACTAGCGGGAGGGCCGGACAATGAGCAGTTCTTC.

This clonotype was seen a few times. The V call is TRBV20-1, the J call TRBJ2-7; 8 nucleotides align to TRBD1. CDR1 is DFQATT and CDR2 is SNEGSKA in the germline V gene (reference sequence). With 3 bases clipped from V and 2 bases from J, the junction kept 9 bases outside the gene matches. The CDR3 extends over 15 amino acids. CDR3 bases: TGCAGTGCTAGCGAAATTCTGGGACAGGCCTACGAGCAGTACTTC. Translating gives CSASEILGQAYEQYF.

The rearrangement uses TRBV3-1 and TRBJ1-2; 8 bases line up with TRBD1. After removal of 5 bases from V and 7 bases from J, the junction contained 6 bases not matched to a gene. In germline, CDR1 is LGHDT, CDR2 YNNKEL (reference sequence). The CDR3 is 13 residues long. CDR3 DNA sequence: TGTGCCAGCAGCGCAGCAGGGGGCAGTGGCTACACCTTC. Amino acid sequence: CASSAAGGSGYTF.

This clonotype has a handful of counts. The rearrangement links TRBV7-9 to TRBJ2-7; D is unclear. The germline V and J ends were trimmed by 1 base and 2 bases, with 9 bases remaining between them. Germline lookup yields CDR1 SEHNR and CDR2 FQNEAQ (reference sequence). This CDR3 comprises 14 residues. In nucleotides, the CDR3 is TGTGCCAGCAGCTTAGGTTTCTCGACCTACGAGCAGTACTTC. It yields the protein CASSLGFSTYEQYF.

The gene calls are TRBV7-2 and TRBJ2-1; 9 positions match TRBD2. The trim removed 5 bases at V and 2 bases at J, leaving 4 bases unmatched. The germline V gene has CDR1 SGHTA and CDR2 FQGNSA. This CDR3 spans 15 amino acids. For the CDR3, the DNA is TGTGCCAGCAGCCTTGGCGGGAGGGCCTACAATGAGCAGTTCTTC. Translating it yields CASSLGGRAYNEQFF.

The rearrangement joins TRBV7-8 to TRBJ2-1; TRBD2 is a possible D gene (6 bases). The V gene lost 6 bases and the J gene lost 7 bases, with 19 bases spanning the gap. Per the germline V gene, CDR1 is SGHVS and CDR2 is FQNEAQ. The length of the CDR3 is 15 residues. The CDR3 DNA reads TGTGCCAGCAGTCGGAGGGGCGGCATAGCAAATGAGCAGTTCTTC. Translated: CASSRRGGIANEQFF.

The CDR3 DNA is TGTGCCATCAATATCGGGACAGGGGCCTACGAGCAGTACTTC. Encoded protein: CAINIGTGAYEQYF. The genes are TRBV24-1 and TRBJ2-7; 10 nucleotides match TRBD1. V was clipped by 11 bases and J by 2 bases; unmatched bases: 8. The CDR3 totals 14 residues. From germline, CDR1 is KGHDR and CDR2 SFDVKD.

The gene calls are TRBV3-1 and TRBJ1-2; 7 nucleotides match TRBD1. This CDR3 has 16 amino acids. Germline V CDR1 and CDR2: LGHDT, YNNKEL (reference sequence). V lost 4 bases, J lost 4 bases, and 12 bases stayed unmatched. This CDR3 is CASSPKLNRGTYGYTF. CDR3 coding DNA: TGTGCCAGCAGCCCGAAACTTAACAGGGGTACCTATGGCTACACCTTC.

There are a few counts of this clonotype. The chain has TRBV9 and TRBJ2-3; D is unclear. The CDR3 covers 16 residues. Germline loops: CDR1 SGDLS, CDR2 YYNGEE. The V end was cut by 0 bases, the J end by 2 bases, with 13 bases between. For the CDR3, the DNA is TGTGCCAGCAGCGTAGGGCTAGATCTTTTCACAGATACGCAGTATTTT. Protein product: CASSVGLDLFTDTQYF.

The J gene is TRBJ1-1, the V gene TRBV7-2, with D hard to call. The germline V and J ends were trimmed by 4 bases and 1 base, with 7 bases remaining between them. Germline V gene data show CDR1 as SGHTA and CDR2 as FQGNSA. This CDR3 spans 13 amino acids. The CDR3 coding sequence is TGTGCCAGCAGCTCAGAGTCGAACACTGAAGCTTTCTTT. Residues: CASSSESNTEAFF.

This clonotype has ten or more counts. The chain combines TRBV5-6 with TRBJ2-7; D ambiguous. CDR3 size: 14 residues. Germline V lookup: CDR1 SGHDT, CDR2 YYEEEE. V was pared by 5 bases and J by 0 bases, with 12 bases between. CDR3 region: CASSRVRSSYEQYF. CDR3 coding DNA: TGTGCCAGCAGTCGAGTGAGGAGCTCCTACGAGCAGTACTTC.

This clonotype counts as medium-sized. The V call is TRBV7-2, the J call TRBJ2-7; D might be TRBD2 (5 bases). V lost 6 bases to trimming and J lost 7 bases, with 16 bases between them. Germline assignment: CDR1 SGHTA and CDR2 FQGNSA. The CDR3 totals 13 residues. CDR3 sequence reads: CASSYGAVREQYF. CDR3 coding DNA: TGTGCCAGCAGTTATGGAGCGGTACGAGAGCAGTACTTC. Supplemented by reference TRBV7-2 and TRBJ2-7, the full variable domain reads GAGVSQSPSNKVTEKGKDVELRCDPISGHTALYWYRQSLGQGLEFLIYFQGNSAPDKSGLPSDRFSAERTGGSVSTLTIQRTQQEDSAVYLCASSYGAVREQYFGPGTRLTVT.

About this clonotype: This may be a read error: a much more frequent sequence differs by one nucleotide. For the CDR3, the DNA is TGTGCCAGCAGTTTTAACGGTCTCTCCCACAATGAGCAGTTCTTC. Protein product: CASSFNGLSHNEQFF. The chain couples TRBV12-3 or TRBV12-4 to TRBJ2-1; D uncertain. This CDR3 comprises 15 residues.

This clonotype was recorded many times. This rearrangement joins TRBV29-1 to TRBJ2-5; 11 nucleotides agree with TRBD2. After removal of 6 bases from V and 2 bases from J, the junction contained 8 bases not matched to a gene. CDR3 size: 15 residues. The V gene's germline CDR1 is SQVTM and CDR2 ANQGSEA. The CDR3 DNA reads TGCAGCGTAGGATTTAGCGGGAGGGGGCAAGAGACCCAGTACTTC. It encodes CSVGFSGRGQETQYF.

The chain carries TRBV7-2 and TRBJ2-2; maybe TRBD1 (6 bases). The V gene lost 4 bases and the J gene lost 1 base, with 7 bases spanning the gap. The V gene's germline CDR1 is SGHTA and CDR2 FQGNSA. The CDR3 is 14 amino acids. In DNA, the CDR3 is TGTACCAGCAGCTCGGACAGGAACACCGGGGAGCTGTTTTTT. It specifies CTSSSDRNTGELFF.

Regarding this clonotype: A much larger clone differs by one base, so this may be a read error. The DNA for the CDR3 is TGTGCCAGCAGCCAGGACGACATGAACACTGAAGCTTTCTTT. Translated, it gives CASSQDDMNTEAFF. V gene TRBV7-3 combines with J gene TRBJ1-1; D unclear. The CDR3 totals 14 residues. CDR1 SGHTA and CDR2 FQGTGA come from the germline V gene. Trimming took 5 bases from V and 0 from J, leaving 10 bases between them.

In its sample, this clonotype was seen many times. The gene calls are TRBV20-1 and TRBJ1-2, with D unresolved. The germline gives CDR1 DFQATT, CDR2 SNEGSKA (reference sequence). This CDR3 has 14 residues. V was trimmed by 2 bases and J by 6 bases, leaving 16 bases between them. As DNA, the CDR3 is TGCAGTGCTAGAAATAGGGCGGCGAGAGATGGCTACACCTTC. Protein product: CSARNRAARDGYTF.

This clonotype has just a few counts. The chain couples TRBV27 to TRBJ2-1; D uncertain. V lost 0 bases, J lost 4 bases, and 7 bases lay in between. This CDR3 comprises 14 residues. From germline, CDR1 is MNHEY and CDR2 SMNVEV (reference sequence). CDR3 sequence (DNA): TGTGCCAGCAGTTTATCTGACCATTACAATGAGCAGTTCTTC. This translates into CASSLSDHYNEQFF.

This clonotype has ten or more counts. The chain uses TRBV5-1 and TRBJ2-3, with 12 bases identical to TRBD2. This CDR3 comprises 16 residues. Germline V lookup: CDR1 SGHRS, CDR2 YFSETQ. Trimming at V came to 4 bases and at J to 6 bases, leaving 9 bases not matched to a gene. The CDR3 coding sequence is TGCGCCAGCAGCCTCCTAGCGGGAGGGCCTACCGATACGCAGTATTTT. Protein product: CASSLLAGGPTDTQYF. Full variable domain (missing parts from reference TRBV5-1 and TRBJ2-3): KAGVTQTPRYLIKTRGQQVTLSCSPISGHRSVSWYQQTPGQGLQFLFEYFSETQRNKGNFPGRFSGRQFSNSRSEMNVSTLELGDSALYLCASSLLAGGPTDTQYFGPGTRLTVL.

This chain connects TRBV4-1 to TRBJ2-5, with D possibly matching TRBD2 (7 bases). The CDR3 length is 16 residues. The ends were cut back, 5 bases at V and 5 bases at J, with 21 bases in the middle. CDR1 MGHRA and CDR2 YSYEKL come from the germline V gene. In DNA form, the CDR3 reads TGCGCCAGCAGCGGGACCGGGGGCGGGAGTAGGGAGACCCAGTACTTC. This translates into CASSGTGGGSRETQYF.

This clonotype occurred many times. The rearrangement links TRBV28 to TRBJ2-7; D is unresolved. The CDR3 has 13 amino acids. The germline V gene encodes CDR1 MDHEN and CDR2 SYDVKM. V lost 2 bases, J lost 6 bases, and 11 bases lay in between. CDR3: CASSLSGLGEQYF. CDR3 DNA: TGTGCCAGCAGTTTAAGTGGATTAGGCGAGCAGTACTTC.

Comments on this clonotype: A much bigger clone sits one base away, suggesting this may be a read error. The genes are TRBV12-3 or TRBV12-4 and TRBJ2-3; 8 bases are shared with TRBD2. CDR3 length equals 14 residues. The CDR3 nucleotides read TGTACCAGCAGTTTCAGCGGGAGCGCAGATACGCAGTATTTT. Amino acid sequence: CTSSFSGSADTQYF.

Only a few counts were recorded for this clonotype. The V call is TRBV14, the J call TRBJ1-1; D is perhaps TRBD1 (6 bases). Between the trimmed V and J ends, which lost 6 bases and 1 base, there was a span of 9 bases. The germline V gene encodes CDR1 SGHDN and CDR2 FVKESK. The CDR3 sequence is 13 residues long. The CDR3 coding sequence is TGTGCCAGCAGTTCACAGGGGAACACTGAAGCTTTCTTT. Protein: CASSSQGNTEAFF.

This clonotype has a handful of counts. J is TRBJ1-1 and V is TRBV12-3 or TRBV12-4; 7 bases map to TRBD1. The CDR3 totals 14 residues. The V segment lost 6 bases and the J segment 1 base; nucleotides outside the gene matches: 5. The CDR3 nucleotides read TGTGCCAGCAGGCGGGACAGCCAGAACACTGAAGCTTTCTTT. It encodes CASRRDSQNTEAFF.

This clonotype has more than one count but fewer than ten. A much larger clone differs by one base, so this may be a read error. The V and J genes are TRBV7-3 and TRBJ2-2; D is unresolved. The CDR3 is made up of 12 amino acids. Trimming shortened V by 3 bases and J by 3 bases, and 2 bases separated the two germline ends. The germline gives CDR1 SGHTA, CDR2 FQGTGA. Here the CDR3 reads CASSFDTGELFF. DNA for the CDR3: TGTGCCAGCAGCTTCGACACCGGGGAGCTGTTTTTT.